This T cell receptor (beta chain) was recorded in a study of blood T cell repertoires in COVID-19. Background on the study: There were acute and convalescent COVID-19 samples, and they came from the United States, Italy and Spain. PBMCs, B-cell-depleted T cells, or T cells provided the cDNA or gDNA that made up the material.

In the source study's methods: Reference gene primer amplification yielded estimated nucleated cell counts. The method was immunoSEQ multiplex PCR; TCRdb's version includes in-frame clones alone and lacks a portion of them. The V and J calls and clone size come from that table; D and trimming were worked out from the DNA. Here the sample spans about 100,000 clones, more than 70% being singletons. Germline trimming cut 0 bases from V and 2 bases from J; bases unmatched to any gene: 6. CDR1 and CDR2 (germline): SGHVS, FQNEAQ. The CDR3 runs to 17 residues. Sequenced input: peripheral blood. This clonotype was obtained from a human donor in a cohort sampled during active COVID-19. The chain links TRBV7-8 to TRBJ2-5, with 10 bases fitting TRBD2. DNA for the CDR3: TGTGCCAGCAGCTTAGCGCGGGTAGCGGGGGGTCAAGAGACCCAGTACTTC. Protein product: CASSLARVAGGQETQYF.